This T cell receptor beta chain originates from a study of T cells in localized non-small cell lung cancer. Study results and caveats: Appearances in adjacent lung were noted for a median 57 of the top 100 tumor clones.

The ends lost 6 bases at V and 5 bases at J; junction bases unmatched: 7. The CDR3 spans 13 residues. Germline CDR1 is MDHEN and CDR2 is SYDVKM. The protocol was immunoSEQ multiplex PCR, while the TCRdb copy is restricted to in-frame clones and leaves out a portion. The data show 1,500 to 2,000 clones, approximately 30% seen once. Lacking atypia, the adjacent lung had been sampled at least 2 cm away from the tumor margin. This clone was seen just once. Its target is unknown. This chain joins TRBV28 and TRBJ2-7; 7 bases are shared with TRBD1. The sequencing here drew on normal lung tissue next to the tumor, taken before any cancer treatment. The sequence derives from a woman aged 35-75 years with stage III lung adenocarcinoma. Written as DNA, the CDR3 is TGTGCCAGCAGCGGGACAGTCGTTGACGAGCAGTACTTC. It specifies CASSGTVVDEQYF.